The entry that follows covers one T cell receptor beta chain sequence. Its antigen is still unknown. No base-level quality is on record; no much larger clone is a single base apart. Uncultured naive and memory CD4+ T cell DNA received deep-resolution immunoSEQ TCR-beta sequencing. In the paper's pipeline: During preprocessing, nonproductive sequences were discarded, as were any CDR3s that did not begin with C, did not end with F or W, or were shorter than 7 amino acids. Cultured and uncultured naive and memory CD4+ repertoires were searched for previously identified spike- and CEF-reactive CDR3s. CDR3 homology was measured as pairwise Levenshtein distance, computed with the stringdist R package after trimming three terminal residues from each end. In TCRdb, the immuneACCESS table is reduced to in-frame sequences with V and J assigned. These tables do not hold every clone; where another copy was compared, an unresolved V gene accounts for under half, and the others remain unexplained. The DNA was the basis for D and trimming; V, J and clone size are from that table. The sample records 55,000 to 75,000 clones, about 90% of which are singletons. The ten largest clones take up 1.5% to 2% of the sample.

V ends up 1 base short and J 6 bases short, with an unmatched junction base count of 6. The germline V gene yields SGHTA for CDR1 and FQGNSA for CDR2. Measured from the cysteine to the phenylalanine, the CDR3 is 16 residues long. Just the 48-base CDR3 DNA is kept, in frame starting at base 1. This sample was taken from a study of CD4 T cells in relation to SARS-CoV-2 and coronaviruses (dated by TCRdb to about 2021). Broadly, across the study: Shared crossreactive spike epitopes were mapped to their HLA restriction using patient-derived lymphoblastoid cell lines. At the level of individual TCR clonotypes, the study evaluated whether memory CD4+ T cells crossreact between the spike proteins of SARS-CoV-2 and those of common cold coronaviruses. Samples from three pre-COVID donors and the naive versus memory experiments were sequenced with the Adaptive Biotechnologies TCR-sequencing kit; other data were Illumina-based. Expansion assays from other donors in the study were sequenced with a different, Illumina-based TCR-beta assay. Beyond this particular receptor, the publication reports: No donor contributed both pre-pandemic and post-infection samples, which limited tracing the source of pre-existing responses. Memory CD4+ clonotypes crossrecognizing SARS-CoV-2 and at least one common cold coronavirus spike were found in approximately 65% of donors. Significantly weaker SARS-CoV-2-driven expansion was shown by crossreactive clones than by monoreactive clones, consistent with antigenic imprinting. Small numbers of patients and of tested TCRs were a limitation of the study. Sequencing of naive versus memory cells indicated that the assay detects memory recall responses, not primary responses primed during culture. Crossreactivity analysis centred on spike protein, so crossreactivity against other viral proteins was not assessed.

CD4+ T cells from unexposed donors were collected before the COVID-19 pandemic (2011-2018). Naive and memory CD4+ T cells were separated from cryopreserved PBMCs by CD4 enrichment followed by EasySep naive CD4+ T cell enrichment. The leukapheresis product used for the unexposed donors was purchased from a commercial source. PBMCs were isolated from leukapheresis product or whole blood by Ficoll-Paque PLUS gradient centrifugation. PBMCs were either cryopreserved at -140°C or used fresh in the expansion assay. The QIAamp Micro DNA Kit was used to extract genomic DNA from the CD4+ T cells. The chain couples TRBV7-2 to TRBJ1-6, and TRBD1 matches 7 of the central bases. This TCR was recovered from a human donor in good health. What was sequenced was memory CD4+ T cells from PBMCs. In light of the paper, this sample's cell subset or site label describes: memory (non-naive) CD4+ T cells. This receptor carries the CDR3 CASSLVGGQLNSPLHF. The sequence in DNA is TGTGCCAGCAGCTTAGTAGGGGGACAGCTTAATTCACCCCTCCACTTT.